This TCR beta chain was documented in a study of blood T cell repertoires in COVID-19. The CDR3 length is 14 residues. The V end lost 3 bases, the J end lost 0 bases, and 9 bases lay between the germline ends. Germline lookup yields CDR1 GTSNPN and CDR2 SVGIG (reference sequence). In the authors' methods: Amplification of reference gene primers provided the estimated nucleated cell counts. This table comes from immunoSEQ multiplex PCR, and its TCRdb copy is limited to in-frame clones, with some not included. Clone size and V and J calls were adopted from that table, with D and trimming inferred from the DNA. The sample shows about 120,000 clones, 85% of them seen only once.

Sequenced sample: peripheral blood. J is TRBJ1-3 and V is TRBV30, with D hard to call. The receptor's source is a man in his forties with acute or convalescent COVID-19. CDR3 bases: TGTGCCTGGAGACGTGGCTTCTCTGGAAACACCATATATTTT. Translating it yields CAWRRGFSGNTIYF.